Below, one T cell receptor beta chain is given with its context. Authors' processing steps: Reference gene primer amplification gave nucleated cell count estimates. Generated by immunoSEQ multiplex PCR, the TCRdb table keeps only in-frame clones and is missing some. For V, J and clone size, that table is used; D and trimming come from the DNA. The sample has more than 75,000 clones; roughly 87% are singletons. The data are from a study of blood T cell repertoires in COVID-19. The overall study: COVID-19 samples collected from the United States, Italy and Spain covered acute and convalescent phases. Sample material is recorded as cDNA or gDNA derived from T cells, B-cell-depleted T cells, or PBMCs.

V was shortened by 0 bases and J by 6 bases, with 9 bases between the two germline ends. CDR1 is SGHRS and CDR2 is YFSETQ in the germline V gene. CDR3 length: 14 residues. This clonotype was obtained from a man aged 45 to 65 with acute or convalescent COVID-19. Material: peripheral blood. V gene TRBV5-1 combines with J gene TRBJ2-2, with D perhaps TRBD1 (5 bases). The chain's CDR3 is CASSLEGAPGELFF. DNA for the CDR3: TGCGCCAGCAGCTTGGAAGGGGCCCCCGGGGAGCTGTTTTTT.